The present T cell receptor (beta chain) was sequenced within a study of blood T cell repertoires in COVID-19. This clone has more than one count but fewer than ten. With V trimmed by 4 bases and J by 0 bases, 10 bases remained unmatched. CDR3 length: 17 residues. The germline CDR1 and CDR2 sequences are MDHEN and SYDVKM. The protocol was immunoSEQ multiplex PCR, while the TCRdb copy is restricted to in-frame clones and leaves out a portion. The sample lists hundreds of thousands of clones, around 88% occurring once. The sequenced sample was peripheral blood. The V gene is TRBV28, the J gene TRBJ2-7; 9 bases align to TRBD1. The TCR sequence derives from a woman in her forties or fifties with acute or convalescent COVID-19. The CDR3 DNA is TGTGCCAGCAGTTCACCGGGACAGGGAGGAAACTCCTACGAGCAGTACTTC. This sequence encodes CASSSPGQGGNSYEQYF.